This TCR beta chain derives from a study of identical twins' blood T cells. Notes on the study in general: Twins shared about as many clonotypes as their cloneset sizes predicted.

TCR cDNA libraries were made from RNA using a previously described, modified protocol. One entry per CDR3 protein, called by TCRdb with MiXCR from the 5' RACE reads. The sample lists a few hundred thousand distinct CDR3 sequences, roughly 31% occurring once. Worth noting for this clonotype: Its antigen remains unknown.

Three pairs of healthy female monozygous twins were the donors. The three twin pairs were reared together, likely meeting the same infections. The CDR3 consists of 15 residues. CDR1 and CDR2 from the germline V gene are MNHNY and SVGAGI (reference sequence). V shed 7 bases, J shed 7 bases, and the junction held 10 bases outside the gene matches. This chain joins TRBV6-6 and TRBJ1-6; 7 positions agree with TRBD1. Sequenced material: PBMCs. This sequence was found in a woman aged 18 to 55 in good health. The CDR3 spells CASTLLGTENSPLHF. The CDR3 region has the DNA TGTGCCAGCACTTTACTAGGGACAGAAAATTCACCCCTCCACTTT.